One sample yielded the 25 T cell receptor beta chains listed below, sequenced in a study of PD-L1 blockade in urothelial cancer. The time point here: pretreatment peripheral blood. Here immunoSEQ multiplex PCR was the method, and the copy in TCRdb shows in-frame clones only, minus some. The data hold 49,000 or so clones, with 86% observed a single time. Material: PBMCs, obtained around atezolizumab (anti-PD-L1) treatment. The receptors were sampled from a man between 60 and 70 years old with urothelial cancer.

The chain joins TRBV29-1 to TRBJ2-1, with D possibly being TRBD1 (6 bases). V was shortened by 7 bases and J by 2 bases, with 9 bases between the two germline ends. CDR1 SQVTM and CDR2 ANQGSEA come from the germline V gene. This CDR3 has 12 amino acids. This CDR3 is CSGGLTYNEQFF. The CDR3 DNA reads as TGCAGCGGGGGGCTTACCTACAATGAGCAGTTCTTC.

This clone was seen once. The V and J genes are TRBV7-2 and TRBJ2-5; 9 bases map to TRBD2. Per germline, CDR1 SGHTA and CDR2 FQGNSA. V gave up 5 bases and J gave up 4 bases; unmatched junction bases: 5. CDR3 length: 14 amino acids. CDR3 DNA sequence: TGTGCCAGCAGCCCCGGGACTAGCTCAGAGACCCAGTACTTC. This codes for CASSPGTSSETQYF.

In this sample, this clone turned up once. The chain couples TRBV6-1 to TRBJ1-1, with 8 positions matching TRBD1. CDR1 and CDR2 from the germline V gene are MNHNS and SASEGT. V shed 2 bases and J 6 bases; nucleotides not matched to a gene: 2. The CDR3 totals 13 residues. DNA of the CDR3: TGTGCCAGCAGTGAACGGGGACAGGCTGAAGCTTTCTTT. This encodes CASSERGQAEAFF.

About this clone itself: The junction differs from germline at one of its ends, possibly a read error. The chain's CDR3 is CASSEVGQGTYEQYF. The CDR3 DNA reads as TGTGCCAGCAGCGAAGTGGGACAGGGTACCTACGAGCAGTACTTC. The chain joins TRBV2 to TRBJ2-7, with 9 positions matching TRBD1. CDR1 is SNHLY and CDR2 is FYNNEI in the germline V gene. This CDR3 spans 15 amino acids.

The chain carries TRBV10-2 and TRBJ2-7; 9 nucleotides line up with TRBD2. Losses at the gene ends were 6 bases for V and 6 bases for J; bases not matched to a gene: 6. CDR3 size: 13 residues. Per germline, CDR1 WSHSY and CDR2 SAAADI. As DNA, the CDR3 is TGCGCCAGCAGCCTAGCGGGATCAGGCGAGCAGTACTTC. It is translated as CASSLAGSGEQYF.

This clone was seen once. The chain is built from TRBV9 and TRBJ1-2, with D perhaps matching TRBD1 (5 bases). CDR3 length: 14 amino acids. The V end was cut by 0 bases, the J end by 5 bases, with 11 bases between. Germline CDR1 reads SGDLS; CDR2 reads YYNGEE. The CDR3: CASSVGPGTYGYTF. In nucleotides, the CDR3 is TGTGCCAGCAGCGTAGGCCCAGGGACTTATGGCTACACCTTC.

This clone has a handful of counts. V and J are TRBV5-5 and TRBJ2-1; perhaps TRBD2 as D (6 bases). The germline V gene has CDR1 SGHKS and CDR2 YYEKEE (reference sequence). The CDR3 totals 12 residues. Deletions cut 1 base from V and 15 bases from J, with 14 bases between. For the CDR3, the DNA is TGTGCCAGCAGCTTGAACCGGGAGCGCTTGTTCTTC. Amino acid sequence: CASSLNRERLFF.

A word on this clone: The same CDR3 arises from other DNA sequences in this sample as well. CDR3 region: CAWSSTGLGNTEAFF. The CDR3 DNA sequence: TGTGCCTGGAGTAGTACAGGGCTGGGGAACACTGAAGCTTTCTTT. The J gene is TRBJ1-1, the V gene TRBV30, with a weak D call TRBD1 (6 bases). Trimming stripped 2 bases from V and 1 base from J, with 14 bases between. The CDR3 is made up of 15 amino acids. Germline V lookup: CDR1 GTSNPN, CDR2 SVGIG (reference sequence).

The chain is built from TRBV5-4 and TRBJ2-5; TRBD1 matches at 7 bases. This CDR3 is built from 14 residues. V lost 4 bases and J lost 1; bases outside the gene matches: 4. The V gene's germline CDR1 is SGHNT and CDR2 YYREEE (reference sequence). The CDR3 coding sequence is TGTGCCAGCAGCGATCGGACAGGCCAAGAGACCCAGTACTTC. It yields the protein CASSDRTGQETQYF.

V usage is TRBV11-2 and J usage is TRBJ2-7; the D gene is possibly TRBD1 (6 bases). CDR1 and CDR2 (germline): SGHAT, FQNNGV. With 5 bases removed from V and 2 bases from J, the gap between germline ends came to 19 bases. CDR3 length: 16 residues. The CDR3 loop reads CASSLWSYRVTYEQYF. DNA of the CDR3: TGTGCCAGCAGCCTCTGGTCGTACAGGGTCACCTACGAGCAGTACTTC.

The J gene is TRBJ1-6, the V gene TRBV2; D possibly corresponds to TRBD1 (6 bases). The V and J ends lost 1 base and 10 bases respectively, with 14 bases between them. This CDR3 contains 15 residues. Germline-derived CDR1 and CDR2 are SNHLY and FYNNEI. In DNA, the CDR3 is TGTGCCAGCAGTGAAGAACAGGGCCACGGATCACCCCTCCACTTT. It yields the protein CASSEEQGHGSPLHF.

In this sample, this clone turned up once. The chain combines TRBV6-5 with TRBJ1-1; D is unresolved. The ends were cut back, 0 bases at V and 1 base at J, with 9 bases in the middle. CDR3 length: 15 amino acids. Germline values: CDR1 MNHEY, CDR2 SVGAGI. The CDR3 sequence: CASSYSPAGNTEAFF. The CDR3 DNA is TGTGCCAGCAGTTACTCCCCAGCGGGGAACACTGAAGCTTTCTTT.

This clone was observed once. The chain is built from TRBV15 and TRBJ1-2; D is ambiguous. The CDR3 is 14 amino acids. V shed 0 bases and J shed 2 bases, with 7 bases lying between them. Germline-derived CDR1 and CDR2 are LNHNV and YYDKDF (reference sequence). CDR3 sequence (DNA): TGTGCCACCAGCAGAGATGGAGGGAACTATGGCTACACCTTC. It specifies CATSRDGGNYGYTF.

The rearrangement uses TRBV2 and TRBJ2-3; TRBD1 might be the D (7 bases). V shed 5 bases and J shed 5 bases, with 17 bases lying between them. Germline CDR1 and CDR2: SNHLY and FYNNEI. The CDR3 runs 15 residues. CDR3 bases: TGTGCCAGCAGTCCCGCAGGGGGGTTTTTAGATACGCAGTATTTT. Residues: CASSPAGGFLDTQYF.

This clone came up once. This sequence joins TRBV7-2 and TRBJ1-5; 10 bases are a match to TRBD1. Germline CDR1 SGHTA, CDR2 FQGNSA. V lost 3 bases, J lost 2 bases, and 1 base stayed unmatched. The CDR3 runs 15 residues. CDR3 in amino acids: CASSFGTGGNQPQHF. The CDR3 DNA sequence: TGTGCCAGCAGCTTCGGGACAGGGGGCAATCAGCCCCAGCATTTT.

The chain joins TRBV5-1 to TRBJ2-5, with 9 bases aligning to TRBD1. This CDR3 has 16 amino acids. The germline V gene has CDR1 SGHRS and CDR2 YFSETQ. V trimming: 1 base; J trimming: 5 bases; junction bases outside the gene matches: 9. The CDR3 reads CASSLQPGQGTETQYF. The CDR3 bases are TGCGCCAGCAGCTTGCAACCGGGACAGGGCACGGAGACCCAGTACTTC.

The CDR3 DNA reads as TGCGCCAGCAGACCAGGCCTAGCGGGAGTAAGGGAGACCCAGTACTTC. This codes for CASRPGLAGVRETQYF. The chain couples TRBV4-1 to TRBJ2-5; 10 positions match TRBD2. The J segment lost 5 bases and the V segment lost 6 bases, leaving 12 bases of the junction unmatched. The CDR3 is 16 amino acids. Per germline, CDR1 MGHRA and CDR2 YSYEKL.

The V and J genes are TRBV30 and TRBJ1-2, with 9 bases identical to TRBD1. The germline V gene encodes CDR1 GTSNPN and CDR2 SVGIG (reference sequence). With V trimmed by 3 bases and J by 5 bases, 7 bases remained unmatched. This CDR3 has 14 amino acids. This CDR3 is CAWRQGAVGYGYTF. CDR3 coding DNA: TGTGCCTGGAGACAGGGGGCGGTGGGTTATGGCTACACCTTC.

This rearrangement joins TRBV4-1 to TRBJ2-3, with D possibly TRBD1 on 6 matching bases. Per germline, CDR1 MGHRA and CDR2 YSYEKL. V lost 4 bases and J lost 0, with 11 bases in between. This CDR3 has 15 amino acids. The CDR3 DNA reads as TGCGCCAGCAGCCCTCGGACAGTTAGCACAGATACGCAGTATTTT. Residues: CASSPRTVSTDTQYF.

Here the CDR3 DNA reads TGTGCCAGCAGCGCGACAGGGGGCATCGCCGGGGAGCTGTTTTTT. This translates into CASSATGGIAGELFF. The chain employs TRBV11-3 and TRBJ2-2; 10 nucleotides line up with TRBD1. The CDR3 totals 15 residues. The germline V gene has CDR1 SGHNT and CDR2 YENEEA. Germline trimming cut 5 bases from V and 6 bases from J; bases unmatched to any gene: 6.

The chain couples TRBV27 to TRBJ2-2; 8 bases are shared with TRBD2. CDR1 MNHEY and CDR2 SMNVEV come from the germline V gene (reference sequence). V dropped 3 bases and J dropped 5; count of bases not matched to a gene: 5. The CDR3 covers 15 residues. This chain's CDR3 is CASSFRGGATGELFF. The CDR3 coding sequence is TGTGCCAGCAGTTTCCGGGGGGGGGCAACCGGGGAGCTGTTTTTT.

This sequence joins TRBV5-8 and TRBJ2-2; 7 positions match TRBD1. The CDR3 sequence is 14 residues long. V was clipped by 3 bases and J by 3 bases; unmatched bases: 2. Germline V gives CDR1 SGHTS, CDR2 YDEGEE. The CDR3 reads CASSYRGYTGELFF. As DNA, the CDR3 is TGTGCCAGCAGCTACAGGGGTTACACCGGGGAGCTGTTTTTT.

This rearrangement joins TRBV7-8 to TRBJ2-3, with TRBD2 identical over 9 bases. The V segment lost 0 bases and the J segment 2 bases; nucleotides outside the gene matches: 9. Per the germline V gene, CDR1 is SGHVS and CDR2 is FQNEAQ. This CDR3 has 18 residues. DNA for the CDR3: TGTGCCAGCAGCTTAGCGGTGGCTAGCGGGGCGAACACAGATACGCAGTATTTT. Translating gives CASSLAVASGANTDTQYF.

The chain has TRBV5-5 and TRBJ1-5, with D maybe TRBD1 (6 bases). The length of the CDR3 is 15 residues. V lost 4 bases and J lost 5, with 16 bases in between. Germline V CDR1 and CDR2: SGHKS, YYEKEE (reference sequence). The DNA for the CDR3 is TGTGCCAGCAGCCTCCAGGGGTTACCATATCAGCCCCAGCATTTT. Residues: CASSLQGLPYQPQHF.

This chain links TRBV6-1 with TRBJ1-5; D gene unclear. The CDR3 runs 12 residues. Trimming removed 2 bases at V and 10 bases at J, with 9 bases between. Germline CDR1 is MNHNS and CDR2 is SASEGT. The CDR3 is CASSESIGPQHF. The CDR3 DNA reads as TGTGCCAGCAGTGAATCCATCGGTCCCCAGCATTTT.